The 9 T cell receptor beta chains below come from one sample, sequenced in a study of T cells in localized non-small cell lung cancer. The protocol was immunoSEQ multiplex PCR, while the TCRdb copy is restricted to in-frame clones and leaves out a portion. The sample consists of around 83,000 clones, roughly 86% of them appearing once. Sequenced here: peripheral blood, sampled before any cancer treatment. The receptors originated from a man aged 35-69 years with stage I squamous cell lung carcinoma.

This chain joins TRBV11-2 and TRBJ2-7; 7 bases agree with TRBD1. CDR1 and CDR2 from the germline V gene are SGHAT and FQNNGV. The CDR3 sequence is 15 residues long. The V and J ends lost 7 bases and 0 bases, in that order; junction bases with no gene match: 9. The CDR3 region has the DNA TGTGCCAGCACCAAAACGGGACAGAGCTCCTACGAGCAGTACTTC. This translates into CASTKTGQSSYEQYF.

This chain uses TRBV28 with TRBJ2-1; 8 positions agree with TRBD2. The length of the CDR3 is 15 residues. Germline loops: CDR1 MDHEN, CDR2 SYDVKM. The trim removed 6 bases at V and 7 bases at J, leaving 11 bases unmatched. CDR3 sequence (DNA): TGTGCCAGCAGACGTTACGGGGGGGCCCCGAATGAGCAGTTCTTC. As protein: CASRRYGGAPNEQFF.

The J gene is TRBJ1-6, the V gene TRBV5-4; 8 positions agree with TRBD1. V trimming: 5 bases; J trimming: 9 bases; junction bases outside the gene matches: 13. The CDR3 loop spans 16 amino acids. Germline V gene sequence: CDR1 SGHNT, CDR2 YYREEE (reference sequence). The CDR3 region is CASSSQGALRGSPLHF. CDR3 nucleotide sequence: TGTGCCAGCAGTTCCCAGGGGGCCTTAAGGGGTTCACCCCTCCACTTT.

The rearrangement uses TRBV6-6 and TRBJ1-2; D is perhaps TRBD1 (5 bases). Trimming cost V 0 bases and J 8 bases, with 13 bases left between them. This CDR3 contains 14 residues. The germline gives CDR1 MNHNY, CDR2 SVGAGI (reference sequence). CDR3 DNA sequence: TGTGCCAGCAGTTACTCGCACGGGGCGCAAGGCTACACCTTC. Translated, it gives CASSYSHGAQGYTF.

This chain uses TRBV18 with TRBJ2-5; D might be TRBD1 (6 bases). The CDR3 runs to 13 residues. V gave up 4 bases and J gave up 2 bases, with 8 bases separating them. CDR1 is KGHSH, CDR2 LQKENI, per germline. As DNA, the CDR3 is TGTGCCAGCTCACAGGGGGTTCAAGAGACCCAGTACTTC. It translates to CASSQGVQETQYF.

The chain links TRBV5-1 to TRBJ2-3; D is unclear. This CDR3 has 13 residues. Trimming removed 4 bases at V and 0 bases at J, with 6 bases between. CDR1 and CDR2 from the germline V gene are SGHRS and YFSETQ. CDR3 in DNA: TGCGCCAGCAGCCCCACTAGCACAGATACGCAGTATTTT. This codes for CASSPTSTDTQYF.

The chain uses TRBV6-5 and TRBJ1-2; a weak D match, TRBD1 (5 bases). Germline CDR1 reads MNHEY; CDR2 reads SVGAGI. This CDR3 is 14 amino acids long. With 6 bases removed from V and 7 bases from J, the gap between germline ends came to 18 bases. In DNA, the CDR3 is TGTGCCAGCAGACCCGGGACCTCCAGTGGTGGCTACACCTTC. Protein product: CASRPGTSSGGYTF.

CDR3 coding DNA: TGTGCCAGCAGCCTGCCGGGACCCTCAGGGAATGAGCAGTACTTC. Translating gives CASSLPGPSGNEQYF. This chain connects TRBV5-4 to TRBJ2-7, with D perhaps given as TRBD1 or TRBD2 (5 bases each). The CDR3 extends over 15 amino acids. V was shortened by 4 bases and J by 7 bases, with 21 bases between the two germline ends. CDR1 and CDR2 (germline): SGHNT, YYREEE (reference sequence).

In this sample, this clone turned up once. The chain employs TRBV18 and TRBJ1-2; a weak D match, TRBD1 (5 bases). V was pared by 2 bases and J by 2 bases, with 6 bases between. The CDR3 has 13 residues. Germline lookup yields CDR1 KGHSH and CDR2 LQKENI. CDR3 sequence reads: CASSPEGNYGYTF. The CDR3 bases are TGTGCCAGCTCACCAGAGGGGAACTATGGCTACACCTTC.